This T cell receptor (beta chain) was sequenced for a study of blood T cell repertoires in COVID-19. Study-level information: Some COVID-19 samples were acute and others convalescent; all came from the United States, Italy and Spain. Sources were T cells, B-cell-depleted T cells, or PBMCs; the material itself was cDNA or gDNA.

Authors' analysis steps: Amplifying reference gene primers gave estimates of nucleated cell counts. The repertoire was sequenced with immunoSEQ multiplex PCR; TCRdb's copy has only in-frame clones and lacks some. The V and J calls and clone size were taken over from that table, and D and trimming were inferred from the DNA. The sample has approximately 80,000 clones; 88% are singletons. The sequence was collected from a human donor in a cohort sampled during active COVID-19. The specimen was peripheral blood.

The CDR3 region is CASKTGYQPQHF. The CDR3 DNA follows: TGTGCCAGCAAGACGGGATATCAGCCCCAGCATTTT. The chain has TRBV27 and TRBJ1-5; D call uncertain. Trimming cost V 7 bases and J 5 bases, with 9 bases left between them. The CDR3 sequence is 12 residues long. Germline V gene sequence: CDR1 MNHEY, CDR2 SMNVEV (reference sequence).